The 18 T cell receptor beta chains below come from one sample, sequenced in a study of Ad26.COV2.S vaccination and SARS-CoV-2 variants. Assay used: immunoSEQ multiplex PCR; TCRdb lists only in-frame clones, some missing. The top ten clones hold just under 5% of a sample with roughly 300,000 clones, 80% to 90% of them seen once. Regarding treatment: 19 received Ad26.COV2.S at low or high dose, single or two shots; about 5 received placebo; per-sample allocation not given. Sample collection was performed on day 63 after the first vaccine or placebo injection. The material was peripheral blood, obtained in a trial of Ad26.COV2.S vaccine versus placebo. The receptors here all came from a person aged 18-65 years who received the Ad26.COV2.S COVID-19 vaccine or a placebo.

The chain couples TRBV19 to TRBJ1-5; 7 bases are shared with TRBD1. The germline V gene encodes CDR1 LNHDA and CDR2 SQIVND (reference sequence). After removal of 2 bases from V and 1 base from J, the junction contained 5 bases not matched to a gene. The CDR3 extends over 16 amino acids. Here the CDR3 DNA reads TGTGCCAGTAGTATAAGGGGGGACAGAAGCAATCAGCCCCAGCATTTT. Residues: CASSIRGDRSNQPQHF.

The chain uses TRBV2 and TRBJ2-1, with 9 bases matching TRBD2. V lost 6 bases and J lost 4; bases outside the gene matches: 4. CDR1 SNHLY and CDR2 FYNNEI come from the germline V gene. CDR3 length equals 14 residues. The CDR3 DNA follows: TGTGCCAGCAGAGCCCTAGCGGGATACAATGAGCAGTTCTTC. Residues: CASRALAGYNEQFF.

This clone appeared a few times. The genes are TRBV28 and TRBJ2-1, with TRBD2 matching 9 bases. The ends lost 5 bases at V and 0 bases at J; junction bases unmatched: 5. In germline, CDR1 is MDHEN, CDR2 SYDVKM. CDR3 length: 16 amino acids. The CDR3 is CASSPLAGFSYNEQFF. The CDR3 coding sequence is TGTGCCAGCAGTCCCCTAGCGGGATTCTCCTACAATGAGCAGTTCTTC. Drawing the rest from reference TRBV28 and TRBJ2-1, the complete variable domain is DVKVTQSSRYLVKRTGEKVFLECVQDMDHENMFWYRQDPGLGLRLIYFSYDVKMKEKGDIPEGYSVSREKKERFSLILESASTNQTSMYLCASSPLAGFSYNEQFFGPGTRLTVL.

The V and J genes are TRBV9 and TRBJ2-1; TRBD1 matches at 7 bases. Germline lookup yields CDR1 SGDLS and CDR2 YYNGEE. The CDR3 has 13 residues. V shed 4 bases and J 3 bases; nucleotides not matched to a gene: 1. The CDR3 bases are TGTGCCAGCAGCCGGGACAGCTACAATGAGCAGTTCTTC. Translating it yields CASSRDSYNEQFF.

This chain uses TRBV5-6 with TRBJ2-1; D might be TRBD2 (6 bases). V lost 3 bases, J lost 0 bases, and 16 bases lay in between. The CDR3 has 17 amino acids. CDR1 SGHDT and CDR2 YYEEEE come from the germline V gene. This CDR3 reads CASSSGVGLSSYNEQFF. In DNA form, the CDR3 reads TGTGCCAGCAGCTCCGGAGTGGGACTCAGCTCCTACAATGAGCAGTTCTTC.

V usage is TRBV5-1 and J usage is TRBJ2-3, with 9 positions matching TRBD2. This CDR3 contains 16 residues. Germline lookup yields CDR1 SGHRS and CDR2 YFSETQ. The V and J ends lost 0 bases and 6 bases, in that order; junction bases with no gene match: 8. The CDR3 region is CASSLDAGGRGDTQYF. The CDR3 DNA is TGCGCCAGCAGCTTGGACGCGGGAGGGCGCGGGGATACGCAGTATTTT.

V gene TRBV6-1 combines with J gene TRBJ1-2; no definite D call. Germline assignment: CDR1 MNHNS and CDR2 SASEGT. CDR3 length: 14 residues. V dropped 3 bases and J dropped 3 bases, with 11 bases sitting between them. The DNA of the CDR3 is TGTGCCAGCAGTGATACAACAGCTTACTATGGCTACACCTTC. Its translation: CASSDTTAYYGYTF.

The chain uses TRBV7-9 and TRBJ2-7, with D unresolved. CDR3 length: 13 amino acids. Trimming removed 0 bases at V and 7 bases at J, with 10 bases between. Germline loops: CDR1 SEHNR, CDR2 FQNEAQ (reference sequence). The CDR3, as DNA: TGTGCCAGCAGCTTAGCGCGAAGTGGGGAGCAGTACTTC. Translated: CASSLARSGEQYF.

The chain employs TRBV9 and TRBJ1-3; D might be TRBD1 (5 bases). Trimming stripped 5 bases from V and 3 bases from J, with 12 bases between. The CDR3 covers 14 residues. The V gene's germline CDR1 is SGDLS and CDR2 YYNGEE. CDR3 DNA sequence: TGTGCCAGCAGTTCGGGGGTTGGTGGAAACACCATATATTTT. It is translated as CASSSGVGGNTIYF.

A remark on this clone: One junction end does not reproduce the germline sequence, and a read error may be involved. The rearrangement joins TRBV4-2 to TRBJ2-7; no clear D gene. Germline CDR1 LGHNA, CDR2 YNFKEQ. This CDR3 has 16 residues. Written as DNA, the CDR3 is TGTGCCAGCAGCAAAGACTCGGGCCTTAGCTCCTACGAGCAGTACTTC. Translated: CASSKDSGLSSYEQYF.

The genes are TRBV7-2 and TRBJ2-3, with TRBD1 matching 7 bases. The CDR3 consists of 14 residues. Germline lookup yields CDR1 SGHTA and CDR2 FQGNSA. J gave up 3 bases and V 5 bases, and 5 bases lay outside the gene matches. The CDR3 protein is CASSLPTGTDTQYF. The CDR3 DNA reads as TGTGCCAGCAGCCTCCCGACAGGGACAGATACGCAGTATTTT.

The chain employs TRBV13 and TRBJ2-3; 7 nucleotides align to TRBD1. Losses at the gene ends were 0 bases for V and 1 base for J; bases not matched to a gene: 4. This CDR3 has 16 residues. In germline, CDR1 is PRHDT, CDR2 FYEKMQ (reference sequence). The CDR3 nucleotides read TGTGCCAGCAGCTTAGGGGTCGACAGGGGCACAGATACGCAGTATTTT. Protein product: CASSLGVDRGTDTQYF.

This chain links TRBV29-1 with TRBJ1-2, with D possibly being TRBD1 (6 bases). Germline CDR1 reads SQVTM; CDR2 reads ANQGSEA. The CDR3 totals 11 residues. With 6 bases removed from V and 10 bases from J, the gap between germline ends came to 15 bases. CDR3 sequence reads: CSVATGFDYTF. In DNA form, the CDR3 reads TGCAGCGTCGCTACAGGGTTCGACTACACCTTC.

The CDR3 bases are TGTGCCAGCAGGGCATCAGATACGCAGTATTTT. It is translated as CASRASDTQYF. This chain joins TRBV5-6 and TRBJ2-3, with D unclear. V lost 5 bases and J lost 4, with 5 bases in between. CDR1 and CDR2 from the germline V gene are SGHDT and YYEEEE. CDR3 length equals 11 residues.

This chain uses TRBV5-4 with TRBJ2-1; 8 bases are a match to TRBD1. Per germline, CDR1 SGHNT and CDR2 YYREEE (reference sequence). The CDR3 contains 17 residues. J was trimmed by 2 bases and V by 0 bases; bases with no gene match: 7. The chain's CDR3 is CASSLAGGRGPYNEQFF. As DNA, the CDR3 is TGTGCCAGCAGCTTGGCCGGGGGCAGGGGGCCCTACAATGAGCAGTTCTTC.

The table lists this clone with a count of one. The chain recombines TRBV7-2 with TRBJ2-7, with 9 bases fitting TRBD2. With V trimmed by 5 bases and J by 5 bases, 10 bases remained unmatched. The germline gives CDR1 SGHTA, CDR2 FQGNSA. The CDR3 consists of 15 residues. CDR3 sequence (DNA): TGTGCCAGCAGCACTTCTCGCGGGGGGGCAGACGAGCAGTACTTC. As protein: CASSTSRGGADEQYF.

The chain uses TRBV7-8 and TRBJ1-2, with D hard to call. Trimming took off 4 bases at V and 8 bases at J, with 17 bases between the two ends. The CDR3 extends over 14 amino acids. Germline lookup yields CDR1 SGHVS and CDR2 FQNEAQ. Written as DNA, the CDR3 is TGTGCCAGCAGCTCGTTTGAGGGCCGGGGAGGCTACACCTTC. Its translation is CASSSFEGRGGYTF. The entire variable domain, with the rest obtained from reference TRBV7-8 and TRBJ1-2, is as follows: GAGVSQSPRYKVAKRGQDVALRCDPISGHVSLFWYQQALGQGPEFLTYFQNEAQLDKSGLPSDRFFAERPEGSVSTLKIQRTQQEDSAVYLCASSSFEGRGGYTFGSGTRLTVV.

CDR3 nucleotide sequence: TGTGCCAGCAGTGAGCGCTCGCCAAGGAGGATCAGCCCCCAGCATTTT. It yields the protein CASSERSPRRISPQHF. The chain recombines TRBV2 with TRBJ1-5; D call uncertain. Trimming removed 3 bases from V and 10 bases from J, with 22 bases in between. The CDR3 loop spans 16 amino acids. In germline, CDR1 is SNHLY, CDR2 FYNNEI.